These 17 T cell receptor beta chains came from one sample sequenced in a study of T cell responses to AZD1222 COVID-19 vaccine (dated by TCRdb to the early 2020s). The method behind the library was the immunoSEQ multiplex PCR assay. The source is immuneACCESS, and TCRdb retained only in-frame sequences with V and J called. Part of the clones is not carried over; for the studies checked, unresolved V genes explain less than half of this, and the remainder is unexplained. The sample table records roughly 120,000 clones; nearly 90% of these occur just once. The top ten hold around 13% of the sample. The time point label of this sample denotes: baseline before first vaccination. The treatment or condition label, as the study defines it: meningococcal conjugate vaccine given as trial control. The sample was peripheral blood, taken on day 0 of MenACWY control vaccination. All receptors come from an adult in good health.

The chain couples TRBV4-3 to TRBJ1-5; D uncertain. Germline V gives CDR1 LGHNA, CDR2 YSLEER. Trimming left V 4 bases short and J 7 bases short, with 14 bases between. CDR3 length: 14 amino acids. This CDR3 is CASSLNTERQPQHF. The CDR3 coding sequence is TGCGCCAGCAGCCTTAACACGGAGAGGCAGCCCCAGCATTTT.

The chain links TRBV6-5 to TRBJ1-1; TRBD1 is a possible D gene (5 bases). This CDR3 has 14 residues. V gave up 0 bases and J gave up 1 base, with 6 bases separating them. CDR1 and CDR2 (germline): MNHEY, SVGAGI. CDR3 nucleotide sequence: TGTGCCAGCAGTTACTCGGGGGGGAACACTGAAGCTTTCTTT. Protein: CASSYSGGNTEAFF.

The chain links TRBV3-1 (or the pseudogene TRBV3-2) to TRBJ1-2, with D possibly matching TRBD1 (6 bases). Trimming took off 1 base at V and 8 bases at J, with 23 bases between the two ends. The CDR3 runs to 17 residues. Germline V CDR1 and CDR2: LGHDT, YNNKEL (reference sequence). The CDR3 region is CASSQGGTGRGGNGYTF. The CDR3 DNA sequence: TGTGCCAGCAGCCAAGGTGGAACGGGGAGAGGGGGAAACGGCTACACCTTC.

The chain links TRBV28 to TRBJ2-7; tentative D call: TRBD1 (5 bases). CDR1 is MDHEN and CDR2 is SYDVKM in the germline V gene. V lost 5 bases and J 2 bases, leaving 16 bases between the germline ends. CDR3 size: 15 residues. CDR3 in amino acids: CASSPRAAEAYEQYF. CDR3 nucleotides: TGTGCCAGCAGTCCCAGGGCGGCCGAAGCCTACGAGCAGTACTTC. Filled out from reference TRBV28 and TRBJ2-7, the complete variable domain reads DVKVTQSSRYLVKRTGEKVFLECVQDMDHENMFWYRQDPGLGLRLIYFSYDVKMKEKGDIPEGYSVSREKKERFSLILESASTNQTSMYLCASSPRAAEAYEQYFGPGTRLTVT.

The rearrangement links TRBV5-4 to TRBJ2-7; the match to TRBD2 covers 10 bases. After removal of 4 bases from V and 1 base from J, the junction contained 8 bases not matched to a gene. This CDR3 has 16 residues. Per germline, CDR1 SGHNT and CDR2 YYREEE (reference sequence). The CDR3 DNA reads TGTGCCAGCAGCCCTGGGACTAGCGCAGCGTCCTACGAGCAGTACTTC. Its translation is CASSPGTSAASYEQYF.

The genes are TRBV28 and TRBJ2-7; 7 nucleotides agree with TRBD2. Germline-derived CDR1 and CDR2 are MDHEN and SYDVKM. The V segment lost 3 bases and the J segment 5 bases; nucleotides outside the gene matches: 1. The CDR3 consists of 12 residues. As DNA, the CDR3 is TGTGCCAGCAGTTTTCGGGGGGACGAGCAGTACTTC. Translation: CASSFRGDEQYF.

The rearrangement uses TRBV5-1 and TRBJ2-1, with D maybe TRBD1 (7 bases). Germline V gives CDR1 SGHRS, CDR2 YFSETQ. V dropped 4 bases and J dropped 15 bases, with 20 bases sitting between them. This CDR3 has 13 amino acids. CDR3 amino acids: CASSTQGGNRWFF. The CDR3 nucleotides are TGCGCCAGCAGCACGCAGGGGGGAAACAGATGGTTCTTC.

The V gene is TRBV9, the J gene TRBJ2-7; D gene uncertain. This CDR3 comprises 14 residues. The ends were cut back, 0 bases at V and 3 bases at J, with 10 bases in the middle. The germline CDR1 and CDR2 sequences are SGDLS and YYNGEE. The CDR3 coding sequence is TGTGCCAGCAGCGTAGGTGGCAGTGGCTACGAGCAGTACTTC. Amino acids: CASSVGGSGYEQYF.

V and J are TRBV19 and TRBJ1-4, with a possible D match to TRBD1 (5 bases). There are 14 residues in the CDR3. Between the trimmed V and J ends, which lost 6 bases and 6 bases, there was a span of 14 bases. CDR1 and CDR2 (germline): LNHDA, SQIVND (reference sequence). In DNA form, the CDR3 reads TGTGCCAGTAGCTCCGGGATCAGGGATGAAAAACTGTTTTTT. Translated, it gives CASSSGIRDEKLFF.

The chain is built from TRBV19 and TRBJ1-5; D not certain. V lost 3 bases to trimming and J lost 4 bases, with 13 bases between them. The CDR3 totals 15 residues. Germline lookup yields CDR1 LNHDA and CDR2 SQIVND (reference sequence). The CDR3 sequence is CASSIGVGGNQPQHF. As DNA, the CDR3 is TGTGCCAGTAGTATCGGGGTGGGAGGGAATCAGCCCCAGCATTTT.

This CDR3 is CASSQVDGGNTEAFF. CDR3 in DNA: TGCGCCAGCAGCCAAGTTGACGGGGGGAACACTGAAGCTTTCTTT. This chain links TRBV4-3 with TRBJ1-1, with D tentatively TRBD1 (5 bases). V lost 1 base, J lost 1 base, and 10 bases lay in between. Germline CDR1 and CDR2: LGHNA and YSLEER. This CDR3 comprises 15 residues.

This clone was counted a single time. The V and J genes are TRBV7-7 and TRBJ2-2; 9 nucleotides align to TRBD1. CDR1 is SSHAT, CDR2 FNYEAQ, per germline (reference sequence). V dropped 5 bases and J dropped 6; count of bases not matched to a gene: 7. The CDR3 totals 15 residues. Here the CDR3 reads CASSHNRGRAGELFF. The CDR3 DNA sequence: TGTGCCAGCAGCCATAACAGGGGGCGGGCCGGGGAGCTGTTTTTT.

A word on this clone: The sample holds other DNA sequences that translate to the same CDR3. The genes are TRBV10-2 and TRBJ1-5; 9 bases fit TRBD1. The J segment lost 7 bases and the V segment lost 2 bases, leaving 6 bases of the junction unmatched. Germline V gene sequence: CDR1 WSHSY, CDR2 SAAADI. This CDR3 is built from 15 residues. CDR3 bases: TGCGCCAGCAGTGAGACAGGGGGCGTAGGCCAGCCCCAGCATTTT. Protein sequence: CASSETGGVGQPQHF.

Written as DNA, the CDR3 is TGTGCCAGCAGCGCCCCTGGGAATACCTATGGCTACACCTTC. It translates to CASSAPGNTYGYTF. This chain joins TRBV9 and TRBJ1-2; D gene uncertain. V lost 3 bases and J 4 bases, leaving 13 bases between the germline ends. Germline assignment: CDR1 SGDLS and CDR2 YYNGEE. This CDR3 spans 14 amino acids.

Only a few counts were recorded for this clone. This chain links TRBV28 with TRBJ1-5, with unresolved D. Between the trimmed V and J ends, which lost 7 bases and 8 bases, there was a span of 15 bases. CDR1 is MDHEN, CDR2 SYDVKM, per germline. CDR3 length: 13 amino acids. For the CDR3, the DNA is TGTGCCAGCACCCAGCCCGGTAATAAGCCCCAGCATTTT. Amino acid sequence: CASTQPGNKPQHF.

This clone appeared once. The gene calls are TRBV9 and TRBJ1-6; 7 bases agree with TRBD1. Trimming removed 0 bases from V and 11 bases from J; junction bases left unmatched: 8. The CDR3 spans 15 residues. Germline CDR1 and CDR2: SGDLS and YYNGEE. The CDR3 is CASSVAGTALTPLHF. DNA for the CDR3: TGTGCCAGCAGCGTAGCCGGGACAGCCTTAACACCCCTCCACTTT. The entire variable domain, with the rest obtained from reference TRBV9 and TRBJ1-6, is as follows: DSGVTQTPKHLITATGQRVTLRCSPRSGDLSVYWYQQSLDQGLQFLIQYYNGEERAKGNILERFSAQQFPDLHSELNLSSLELGDSALYFCASSVAGTALTPLHFGNGTRLTVT.

The chain is built from TRBV6-5 and TRBJ1-2, with a possible D match to TRBD1 (5 bases). Germline values: CDR1 MNHEY, CDR2 SVGAGI. The germline V and J ends were trimmed by 6 bases and 6 bases, with 17 bases remaining between them. The CDR3 consists of 14 residues. CDR3 sequence: CASSVKGESDGYTF. DNA of the CDR3: TGTGCCAGCAGCGTAAAAGGGGAGTCTGATGGCTACACCTTC.